This T cell receptor beta chain was captured in a study of beta chain features in type 1 diabetes listed by TCRdb under 2018. About the investigation overall: Mean age, gender distribution, total cell number and subset yield were not different between patients and healthy donors. Across all samples, around 99 million sorted cells were examined, and cell number per subset correlated strongly with RNA yield. In the study, TCRB repertoires of sorted circulating CD4+ T cell subsets from recently diagnosed type 1 diabetes patients were compared with those of matched healthy donors. Whereas all 28 donors provided naive and central memory subsets, regulatory and stem cell-like memory subsets were isolated from just 8 patients and roughly eight healthy donors. Overall results and qualifications from the work: Because cDNA was sequenced instead of genomic DNA, activated cells with high expression could be over-represented, although the groups did not differ in activation or CD3 levels. HLA sub-analyses involved small numbers of individuals, so any influence of HLA type on TCRB rearrangement remained unresolved. Fewer insertions and more nucleotide deletions at VDJ recombination sites were observed in patients with type 1 diabetes, implying thymic rearrangement abnormalities. In all four CD4+ subsets, TCRB CDR3 length was moderately but significantly shorter in type 1 diabetes patients. PCR might favor shorter templates, but patient and control samples were amplified and corrected together, so any skew would affect both groups equally. Naive, central memory and regulatory TCRB repertoires appeared to be more alike among patients than among healthy donors.

Note on this clone: The antigen this receptor binds is unknown. Base quality data are lacking; no much larger clone is found one base away.

The High Capacity cDNA Reverse Transcription Kit was used to reverse transcribe all of the isolated RNA, meaning that expressed TCRB transcripts were what got sequenced. Deep immunoSEQ sequencing was performed on naive, central memory and regulatory T cell samples, with an average of roughly 4 million total reads per sample. After sorted cells were lysed in RLT buffer, RNA was extracted with DNase-treated RNeasy Micro or Mini kits, with the choice depending on cell number. Each cell subset was processed on its own to prevent cross-contamination, while patient and healthy donor samples were processed together. The immunoSEQ multiplex PCR was used to amplify TCRB sequences from cDNA, generating 87-bp fragments that spanned the CDR3 region. Sequencing of the amplicons was done on the Illumina HiSeq platform. The original pipeline was this. PCR bias was corrected computationally using synthetic template baselines, and reads within Hamming distance 2 were collapsed, with unmergeable singletons discarded. Reads were aligned against IMGT so that V, D and J genes, CDR3 length and insertions or deletions at six rearrangement sites could be assigned. Within each subset, clonotype counts were normalized to sorted cell number, and only after that were true diversity and Gini coefficients computed with the tcR R package. The overlap coefficient, calculated on TCRB nucleotide sequences, was used to measure repertoire sharing. Out-of-frame TCRB sequences from naive cells were analyzed as a proxy for the pre-selection repertoire. As stored in TCRdb, this immuneACCESS dataset retains in-frame rearrangements with V and J assigned. A fraction of the clones does not appear; measured against another copy, unresolved V genes explain less than half of the discrepancy, and the remainder lacks a known reason. V, J and clone size reflect that table, while D and trimming were determined from the DNA. This sample has hundreds of thousands of clones in its table, and over 10% of those were observed once. Clones ranked in the top ten supply less than 0.025% of the sample.

Each donor gave one peripheral blood draw, roughly 0.12 L on average, collected into heparinised tubes. A BD FACSAria II was used to sort naive, central memory, regulatory and stem cell-like memory CD4+ T cells with a panel that included CD45RO, CCR7, CD25, CD127, CD95 and CD27. All sorted populations exceeded 95% purity. PBMCs were isolated immediately by Lymphoprep density gradient centrifugation and stained directly without culture. Samples were stained and sorted in pairs, with one healthy donor and one patient per experiment, so that batch effects were minimized. The V end loses 5 bases and the J end loses 1 base, and a stretch of 5 bases separates them. The CDR3 goes from the cysteine to the phenylalanine over 12 residues. The DNA shown is the 36-base CDR3, in frame from base 1. Looking up the germline V gene (reference sequence) yields CDR1 MNHNY and CDR2 SVGAGI.

This clonotype was sampled from a man younger than 35 with type 1 diabetes. The rearranged chain carries TRBV6-6 and TRBJ2-5; TRBD2 is a weak D gene call, 5 bases matching. Input material: naive CD4+ T cells from blood. The label giving this sample's cell subset or site can be read as: true naive CD4+ T cells. At the DNA level, the sequence is TGTGCCAGCAGTGGAGGCCAAGAGACCCAGTACTTC. It is translated as CASSGGQETQYF.